This TCR beta chain is from a study of cytomegalovirus exposure and HLA in healthy donors. PCR was performed using 60 Vbeta and 13 Jbeta primers. Using immunoSEQ multiplex PCR, the repertoire was profiled, and TCRdb retains in-frame clones only, with some absent. The repertoire table contains about 170,000 clones. As regards this clone: Its antigen is not identified.

Whole-study findings and limits: Associated with cytomegalovirus, according to the listing, were 150 to 200 TCR beta chains.

Trimming removed 7 bases from V and 5 bases from J; junction bases left unmatched: 10. The CDR3 spans 14 residues. Germline V gene sequence: CDR1 MNHNS, CDR2 SASEGT. The sample comprised PBMCs. The TCR sequence derives from a woman under 30 in good health and CMV-seropositive. The rearrangement joins TRBV6-1 to TRBJ1-2, with 7 bases lining up with TRBD1. In DNA, the CDR3 is TGTGCCAGCACCTCGACAGGGAGCCCATATGGCTACACCTTC. This translates into CASTSTGSPYGYTF.